This T cell receptor beta chain was retrieved from a study of shared clonotypes between healthy human individuals (TCRdb year 2020). About the full investigation: The cohort comprised two women and a few men aged 18 to 49 years. Each donor's leukapheresis produced roughly between roughly 0.9 and 9 billion PBMCs. The study deeply sequenced blood TCR repertoires of about five healthy adults to estimate repertoire size and the extent of clonotype sharing between individuals. For each donor, CD4 naive and CD4 memory were each run on three plates, CD8 naive on two plates, and CD8 memory on one plate. To increase sequencing depth and limit assay-specific biases, TCR repertoire library preparation and sequencing were carried out by different laboratories using diverse techniques. Broad study findings and their caveats: Clonotypes shared by all four sorted-subset donors showed higher generation probabilities than non-shared clonotypes. Rarefaction of sorted-subset datasets indicated incomplete sequencing despite the large sequencing depth. Approximately 4.8% of naive CD4, 3.5% of naive CD8, 2.3% of memory CD4, and about 0.4% of memory CD8 clonotypes were shared across several donors. Sampling was limited to blood, and TCR repertoires in tissue likely differ from TCR repertoires in blood. Naive subsets generally had larger estimated clonotype richness than memory subsets. The genetic and exposure-history diversity represented was limited by the small number of donors. Based on pairwise subsampling, the degree of clonotype sharing among donors was expected to be affected by sequencing depth.

Using the deep immunoSEQ assay, TCR CDR3 regions were amplified from genomic DNA by multiplex PCR. For each cell subset, the extracted genomic DNA was distributed evenly across all wells of several immunoSEQ 96-well plates, and each plate served as one replicate. For sorted subsets, about 0.2 ug genomic DNA, equal to tens of thousands of T cell genomes, was loaded into each replicate PCR. Purified libraries were measured with a Qubit 3.0 fluorometer, size-checked on a Bioanalyzer 2100, and measured again with the KAPA Library Quantification kit. Every immunoSEQ 96-well plate was sequenced on a dedicated single-read 150-cycle Illumina NextSeq 550 flow cell. The study's processing was this. Because the immunoSEQ output held only junctional sequences and lacked quality scores, the filtering could not match the filtering applied to full-length reads. To assign V/J genes and CDR3, sequences were annotated using PyIR, a Python wrapper for IgBLAST v1.9, with IMGT germline references. Reads were filtered out if the reads had weak V/J assignments (E-value above 1e-6), no CDR3, stop codons, out-of-frame junctions, or ambiguous translated residues. A V3J clonotype was defined by an identical inferred V gene, J gene, and CDR3 amino acid sequence. To compute the percentage overlap between repertoires, the number of shared unique clonotypes was divided by the size of the smaller repertoire. Repertoire richness was assessed with RTK rarefaction, the Chao1 estimator, and Recon v2.1 estimates of unobserved clonotypes. OLGA was used to compute generation probabilities for all TCRbeta clonotypes that the gDNA method yielded from a few donors. The table comes from immuneACCESS by way of TCRdb, which keeps in-frame sequences with V and J called. Part of the clones is missing from these tables; in studies checked, under half for an unresolved V gene and the rest for unknown reasons. V and J calls and clone size are copied from that table; D and trimming were computed from the DNA. Across this sample there are roughly 2 million clones, with around 95% seen only once. Together, the top ten hold roughly 0.13% of the sample.

V loses 10 bases at its end and J loses 6 bases; junction bases beyond the gene matches: 17. The CDR3 runs 16 amino acids, cysteine and phenylalanine included. The only DNA kept is the CDR3, 48 bases in frame from the first base. Remarks on this clone: What antigen it recognizes has not been identified. Base qualities were left out, and no much larger clone turns up one base away.

Donors were healthy HIV-negative adults with no recently reported acute infections or vaccinations. Only Caucasian adults living in Nashville, Tennessee, USA were represented among the donors. CD4+ T cells were enriched by magnetic negative selection, after which naive cells were positively selected on CD45RA and the negative fraction was taken as the memory subset. Blood was collected by leukapheresis, and PBMCs were isolated by Ficoll-Histopaque density gradient centrifugation and then cryopreserved in liquid nitrogen vapor phase. Analytical flow cytometry was used to check the purity and quantity of every magnetically sorted T cell population. Genomic DNA was isolated from every sorted fraction and measured by UV absorbance on a Nanodrop 2000c.

The sequence came from a man younger than 35 in good health. The chain uses TRBV6-7 and TRBJ1-5, and TRBD1 aligns with 8 junction nucleotides. TRBV6-7 is sorted into the ORF group, with uncertain function. Source material: naive CD4+ T cells sorted from blood. The label giving this sample's cell subset or site can be read as: CD45RA+ positively selected. The bases read TGTGCCACCCCATACGTTAGACAGGGGAGAGGTCAGCCCCAGCATTTT. Its translation reads: CATPYVRQGRGQPQHF.